This TCR beta chain originates from a study of cytomegalovirus exposure and HLA in healthy donors. Study-level background: Roughly 85 million unique TCRs from HLA-typed donors made up an early data release. Study findings and constraints: Three chains tied to CMV proved CMV antigen-specific in vitro. Later analysis associated a missense DCLRE1C variant with TCR beta V- and J-gene trimming. Cytomegalovirus association was listed for 164 TCR beta chains.

Concerning this clone itself: The antigen is unknown.

The germline CDR1 and CDR2 sequences are LNHDA and SQIVND (reference sequence). CDR3 size: 14 residues. Trimming stripped 5 bases from V and 0 bases from J, with 8 bases between. Primers for the PCR totalled 60 Vbeta and 13 Jbeta. TCRdb's table, derived via immunoSEQ multiplex PCR, lists solely in-frame clones and lacks some. The sample consists of about 99,000 clones, over 9.5% of them appearing once. Sequenced material: PBMCs. The chain couples TRBV19 to TRBJ2-1, with D hard to call. The origin of this receptor is a man aged 35 to 55 in good health and CMV-seropositive. The CDR3 loop reads CASSPAGSYNEQFF. CDR3 coding DNA: TGTGCCAGTAGTCCAGCAGGCTCCTACAATGAGCAGTTCTTC.